This entry lists 30 T cell receptor beta chains sequenced from one sample in a study of OX40 agonist ivuxolimab in advanced cancers. This table comes from immunoSEQ multiplex PCR, and its TCRdb copy is limited to in-frame clones, with some not included. This table has tens of thousands of clones, 83% appearing once. The specimen was CD4+ or CD8+ T cells sorted from blood, collected in a trial of the OX40 agonist ivuxolimab. These receptors all stem from an adult with an advanced solid tumor such as melanoma, head and neck, liver or kidney cancer.

A single count supports this clone. The chain joins TRBV28 to TRBJ2-3; possibly TRBD2 for D (6 bases). This CDR3 contains 21 residues. Trimming took 6 bases from V and 0 from J, leaving 31 bases between them. Germline V lookup: CDR1 MDHEN, CDR2 SYDVKM. CDR3 residues: CASSRPGGPNGATASTDTQYF. The CDR3 coding sequence is TGTGCCAGCAGCCGACCTGGAGGGCCGAATGGGGCGACTGCTAGCACAGATACGCAGTATTTT.

The CDR3 region is CASSELGVGTEAFF. CDR3 coding DNA: TGCGCCAGCAGTGAGCTAGGGGTGGGCACTGAAGCTTTCTTT. The rearrangement links TRBV10-2 to TRBJ1-1; tentatively, D is TRBD1 (5 bases). The CDR3 runs to 14 residues. The V gene lost 2 bases and the J gene lost 4 bases, with 11 bases spanning the gap. The germline V gene encodes CDR1 WSHSY and CDR2 SAAADI.

By share of the sample, this clone is medium-sized. Other DNA sequences in this sample translate to the same CDR3. The V call is TRBV29-1, the J call TRBJ1-1, with unresolved D. Trimming took off 5 bases at V and 3 bases at J, with 4 bases between the two ends. CDR3 length: 10 residues. CDR1 and CDR2 from the germline V gene are SQVTM and ANQGSEA. Written as DNA, the CDR3 is TGCAGCGTTCGGGACACTGAAGCTTTCTTT. Translating it yields CSVRDTEAFF.

The rearrangement uses TRBV30 and TRBJ1-3, with a weak D call TRBD1 (5 bases). From germline, CDR1 is GTSNPN and CDR2 SVGIG (reference sequence). Deletions cut 3 bases from V and 10 bases from J, with 10 bases between. This CDR3 has 11 residues. The DNA of the CDR3 is TGTGCCTGGAGCCCGGGGGGAACCATATATTTT. The encoded protein is CAWSPGGTIYF.

The chain joins TRBV19 to TRBJ2-1; D could derive from TRBD1 or TRBD2 (5 bases each). The V end lost 6 bases, the J end lost 8 bases, and 11 bases lay between the germline ends. This CDR3 region has 12 residues. Germline-derived CDR1 and CDR2 are LNHDA and SQIVND (reference sequence). The CDR3 is CASRGVPDEQFF. Written as DNA, the CDR3 is TGTGCCAGTAGGGGGGTCCCCGATGAGCAGTTCTTC.

The chain employs TRBV27 and TRBJ2-2, with D perhaps TRBD1 (6 bases). CDR1 MNHEY and CDR2 SMNVEV come from the germline V gene (reference sequence). The CDR3 length is 14 residues. V gave up 5 bases and J gave up 6 bases, with 13 bases separating them. Here the CDR3 reads CASSVQGFAGELFF. The CDR3 bases are TGTGCCAGCAGTGTCCAGGGGTTTGCCGGGGAGCTGTTTTTT.

The V and J genes are TRBV7-9 and TRBJ2-3; no reliable D call. The CDR3 spans 14 residues. Germline V gene sequence: CDR1 SEHNR, CDR2 FQNEAQ (reference sequence). Trimming left V 6 bases short and J 0 bases short, with 10 bases between. DNA for the CDR3: TGTGCCAGCAGGTCAACAGCCAGCACAGATACGCAGTATTTT. Encoded protein: CASRSTASTDTQYF.

The chain carries TRBV20-1 and TRBJ1-1; unclear D gene. The germline gives CDR1 DFQATT, CDR2 SNEGSKA (reference sequence). The CDR3 runs to 9 residues. CDR3 coding DNA: TGCAGACGCCGGGCTGAAGCTTTCTTT. Protein: CRRRAEAFF.

V is TRBV27 and J is TRBJ1-6; D is unclear. The germline gives CDR1 MNHEY, CDR2 SMNVEV (reference sequence). The CDR3 length is 15 residues. The V end lost 6 bases, the J end lost 8 bases, and 17 bases lay between the germline ends. The CDR3 sequence is CASSWKTAGDSPLHF. The CDR3 region has the DNA TGTGCCAGCAGCTGGAAGACCGCTGGGGATTCACCCCTCCACTTT.

This clone qualifies as medium-sized. The chain combines TRBV5-1 with TRBJ2-1, with TRBD1 matching over 9 bases. The CDR3 runs 16 residues. Trimming took 5 bases from V and 6 from J; bases not matched to a gene: 12. In germline, CDR1 is SGHRS, CDR2 YFSETQ. CDR3 bases: TGCGCCAGCAGTTATTATCCGGGACAGGGTACCAATGAGCAGTTCTTC. It translates to CASSYYPGQGTNEQFF.

This chain joins TRBV30 and TRBJ2-1; D is undetermined. This CDR3 region has 12 residues. CDR1 GTSNPN and CDR2 SVGIG come from the germline V gene (reference sequence). Trimming pared 0 bases from V and 8 bases from J, leaving 8 bases between. For the CDR3, the DNA is TGTGCCTGGAGTGTAAAAAGTCATGAGCAGTTCTTC. It encodes CAWSVKSHEQFF.

This chain connects TRBV9 to TRBJ1-3; no clear D gene. The germline gives CDR1 SGDLS, CDR2 YYNGEE. The CDR3 spans 17 residues. Trimming took off 0 bases at V and 1 base at J, with 14 bases between the two ends. CDR3 protein: CASSVATAGRSGNTIYF. The CDR3 DNA follows: TGTGCCAGCAGCGTAGCTACGGCAGGTAGATCTGGAAACACCATATATTTT. Drawing the rest from reference TRBV9 and TRBJ1-3, the complete variable domain is DSGVTQTPKHLITATGQRVTLRCSPRSGDLSVYWYQQSLDQGLQFLIQYYNGEERAKGNILERFSAQQFPDLHSELNLSSLELGDSALYFCASSVATAGRSGNTIYFGEGSWLTVV.

The chain carries TRBV19 and TRBJ2-1, with a tentative D call TRBD2 (5 bases). Germline loops: CDR1 LNHDA, CDR2 SQIVND (reference sequence). CDR3 length: 14 residues. The V end lost 3 bases, the J end lost 6 bases, and 12 bases lay between the germline ends. CDR3 protein: CASSILTNSNEQFF. The CDR3 DNA reads TGTGCCAGTAGTATCTTGACTAACTCCAATGAGCAGTTCTTC. The full variable domain, rest sourced from reference TRBV19 and TRBJ2-1, is DGGITQSPKYLFRKEGQNVTLSCEQNLNHDAMYWYRQDPGQGLRLIYYSQIVNDFQKGDIAEGYSVSREKKESFPLTVTSAQKNPTAFYLCASSILTNSNEQFFGPGTRLTVL.

The chain links TRBV20-1 to TRBJ2-1; D unclear. Germline loops: CDR1 DFQATT, CDR2 SNEGSKA (reference sequence). V lost 3 bases to trimming and J lost 11 bases, with 8 bases between them. The CDR3 covers 10 residues. The CDR3 region is CSARGGQQFF. The CDR3 DNA reads TGCAGTGCTAGGGGTGGGCAGCAGTTCTTC.

V and J are TRBV28 and TRBJ1-1, with no clear D. The CDR3 has 12 amino acids. CDR1 and CDR2 (germline): MDHEN, SYDVKM. The V end was cut by 10 bases, the J end by 5 bases, with 14 bases between. The CDR3 sequence is CATRNRVTEAFF. The CDR3 DNA follows: TGTGCCACCCGGAACCGGGTGACTGAAGCTTTCTTT.

This chain joins TRBV19 and TRBJ1-5; the D gene is possibly TRBD1 (5 bases). The CDR3 loop spans 16 amino acids. The V and J ends lost 3 bases and 5 bases respectively, with 17 bases between them. Germline CDR1 is LNHDA and CDR2 is SQIVND (reference sequence). DNA for the CDR3: TGTGCCAGTAGTATGCAGGGTCCACGACAACATCAGCCCCAGCATTTT. This translates into CASSMQGPRQHQPQHF.

This clone was counted between two and nine times. The rearrangement links TRBV6-6 to TRBJ2-7; D not resolved. The ends were cut back, 6 bases at V and 3 bases at J, with 12 bases in the middle. CDR1 and CDR2 (germline): MNHNY, SVGAGI (reference sequence). The CDR3 loop spans 13 amino acids. CDR3 nucleotides: TGTGCCAGCAGCCCGGTATCTTTCTACGAGCAGTACTTC. Its translation: CASSPVSFYEQYF.

This clone was recorded once. This sequence joins TRBV6-5 and TRBJ1-3; 9 bases fit TRBD1. The germline V gene encodes CDR1 MNHEY and CDR2 SVGAGI. The CDR3 runs to 15 residues. Trimming removed 5 bases from V and 2 bases from J; junction bases left unmatched: 4. CDR3 sequence reads: CASSPQGAPGNTIYF. For the CDR3, the DNA is TGTGCCAGCAGTCCACAGGGGGCTCCTGGAAACACCATATATTTT.

The rearrangement links TRBV6-1 to TRBJ2-1, with D uncertain. The V end was cut by 5 bases, the J end by 9 bases, with 11 bases between. The CDR3 runs 12 residues. The germline CDR1 and CDR2 sequences are MNHNS and SASEGT. The CDR3 nucleotides are TGTGCCAGCAGTCTAGAGGTACGTGAGCAGTTCTTC. Protein: CASSLEVREQFF.

The chain recombines TRBV19 with TRBJ2-3; 9 bases fit TRBD2. CDR3 size: 15 residues. With 5 bases clipped from V and 5 bases from J, the junction kept 8 bases outside the gene matches. Germline CDR1 and CDR2: LNHDA and SQIVND (reference sequence). CDR3 nucleotides: TGTGCCAGTAGTTTCGGGACTAGCATTCGAGATACGCAGTATTTT. It encodes CASSFGTSIRDTQYF.

V and J are TRBV11-1 and TRBJ1-1; maybe TRBD1 (5 bases). Trimming stripped 2 bases from V and 7 bases from J, with 17 bases between. CDR3 size: 15 residues. Germline CDR1 SGHAT, CDR2 FQDESV (reference sequence). Here the CDR3 reads CASSLNEGLSIEAFF. CDR3 nucleotide sequence: TGTGCCAGCAGCTTAAACGAGGGACTATCTATTGAAGCTTTCTTT.

This clone was detected only once. The J gene is TRBJ2-1, the V gene TRBV30; D not certain. In germline, CDR1 is GTSNPN, CDR2 SVGIG (reference sequence). With 0 bases removed from V and 5 bases from J, the gap between germline ends came to 8 bases. CDR3 length: 13 amino acids. CDR3 residues: CAWSVFRNNEQFF. For the CDR3, the DNA is TGTGCCTGGAGTGTATTCAGAAACAATGAGCAGTTCTTC.

The CDR3 loop reads CASSQDGGPDQPQHF. The CDR3 DNA follows: TGCGCCAGCAGCCAAGATGGGGGGCCAGATCAGCCCCAGCATTTT. The chain employs TRBV4-1 and TRBJ1-5; tentative D call: TRBD1 (6 bases). The V end lost 0 bases, the J end lost 5 bases, and 11 bases lay between the germline ends. Germline lookup yields CDR1 MGHRA and CDR2 YSYEKL. The CDR3 length is 15 residues.

V is TRBV7-6 and J is TRBJ2-1, with 9 bases that match TRBD2. Germline assignment: CDR1 SGHVS and CDR2 FNYEAQ. The trim removed 5 bases at V and 2 bases at J, leaving 7 bases unmatched. This CDR3 spans 16 amino acids. CDR3 protein: CASSPRLAETYNEQFF. The DNA for the CDR3 is TGTGCCAGCAGCCCTAGACTAGCGGAAACCTACAATGAGCAGTTCTTC. The full variable domain, with the rest looked up from reference TRBV7-6 and TRBJ2-1, is GAGVSQSPRYKVTKRGQDVALRCDPISGHVSLYWYRQALGQGPEFLTYFNYEAQQDKSGLPNDRFSAERPEGSISTLTIQRTEQRDSAMYRCASSPRLAETYNEQFFGPGTRLTVL.

The chain employs TRBV6-1 and TRBJ1-1; possibly TRBD1 for D (5 bases). The CDR3 runs to 16 residues. V shed 4 bases and J shed 5 bases, with 20 bases lying between them. From germline, CDR1 is MNHNS and CDR2 SASEGT. This CDR3 is CASSGGVGRGRTEAFF. The CDR3 coding sequence is TGTGCCAGCAGTGGCGGGGTCGGGAGGGGACGGACTGAAGCTTTCTTT.

The chain links TRBV11-2 to TRBJ2-7; D remains unclear. There are 12 residues in the CDR3. Trimming pared 5 bases from V and 4 bases from J, leaving 9 bases between. Germline assignment: CDR1 SGHAT and CDR2 FQNNGV. The CDR3: CASSPFQYEQYF. Here the CDR3 DNA reads TGTGCCAGCAGCCCGTTTCAGTACGAGCAGTACTTC. The entire variable domain, with the rest obtained from reference TRBV11-2 and TRBJ2-7, is as follows: EAGVAQSPRYKIIEKRQSVAFWCNPISGHATLYWYQQILGQGPKLLIQFQNNGVVDDSQLPKDRFSAERLKGVDSTLKIQPAKLEDSAVYLCASSPFQYEQYFGPGTRLTVT.

The chain couples TRBV6-1 to TRBJ2-2; weak D call: TRBD2 (6 bases). The CDR3 consists of 17 residues. Trimming stripped 2 bases from V and 4 bases from J, with 17 bases between. Germline V gene lookup returns CDR1 MNHNS and CDR2 SASEGT. The CDR3 sequence: CASSEQYWRRGTGELFF. The CDR3 DNA reads as TGTGCCAGCAGTGAACAGTATTGGAGGCGGGGCACCGGGGAGCTGTTTTTT.

The chain combines TRBV27 with TRBJ2-1; D not certain. The CDR3 has 15 amino acids. CDR1 is MNHEY and CDR2 is SMNVEV in the germline V gene (reference sequence). V dropped 3 bases and J dropped 1 base, with 10 bases sitting between them. CDR3 sequence reads: CASSFGLPSYNEQFF. The CDR3 region has the DNA TGTGCCAGCAGTTTTGGCCTACCATCCTACAATGAGCAGTTCTTC.

This chain connects TRBV30 to TRBJ1-1; D not resolved. CDR1 and CDR2 (germline): GTSNPN, SVGIG (reference sequence). V lost 1 base, J lost 0 bases, and 6 bases lay in between. The CDR3 has 13 amino acids. This CDR3 is CAWSGQLNTEAFF. CDR3 sequence (DNA): TGTGCCTGGAGTGGCCAGCTGAACACTGAAGCTTTCTTT. Variable domain in full (rest from reference TRBV30 and TRBJ1-1): SQTIHQWPATLVQPVGSPLSLECTVEGTSNPNLYWYRQAAGRGLQLLFYSVGIGQISSEVPQNLSASRPQDRQFILSSKKLLLSDSGFYLCAWSGQLNTEAFFGQGTRLTVV.

The chain uses TRBV19 and TRBJ2-7; tentative D call: TRBD2 (6 bases). Looked up from germline, CDR1 is LNHDA and CDR2 is SQIVND (reference sequence). This CDR3 spans 15 amino acids. The ends were cut back, 4 bases at V and 0 bases at J, with 13 bases in the middle. CDR3 DNA sequence: TGTGCCAGTAGTACCCAGCGGGCCTCCTCCTACGAGCAGTACTTC. Translating it yields CASSTQRASSYEQYF.